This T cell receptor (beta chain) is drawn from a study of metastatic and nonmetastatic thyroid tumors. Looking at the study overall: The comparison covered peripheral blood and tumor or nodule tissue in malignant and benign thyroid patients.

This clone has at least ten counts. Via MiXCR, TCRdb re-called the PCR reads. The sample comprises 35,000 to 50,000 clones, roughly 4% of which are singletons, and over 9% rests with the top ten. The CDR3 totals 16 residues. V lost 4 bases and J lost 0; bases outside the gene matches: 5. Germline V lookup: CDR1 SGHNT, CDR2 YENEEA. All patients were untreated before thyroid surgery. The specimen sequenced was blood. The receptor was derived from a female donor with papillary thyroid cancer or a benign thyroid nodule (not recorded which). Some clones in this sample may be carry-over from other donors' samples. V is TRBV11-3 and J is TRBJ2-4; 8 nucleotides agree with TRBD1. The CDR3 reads CASSWGTGLAKNIQYF. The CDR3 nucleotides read TGTGCCAGCAGCTGGGGGACAGGCCTAGCCAAAAACATTCAGTACTTC.